This TCR beta chain was retrieved from a study of blood T cells in healthy people across ages. This clonotype was detected many times. PCR was performed a second time for about 6 to 11 cycles using a sample-barcoded 5' primer and a J-beta primer mix. Paired-end reads containing CDR3 totaled no fewer than 2.5 million for each sample. Using its own MiXCR run on the 5' RACE reads, TCRdb lists one record per CDR3 protein. The profile shows roughly 640,000 distinct CDR3 sequences, about 28% of them singletons. V lost 5 bases, J lost 0 bases, and 5 bases stayed unmatched. This CDR3 has 15 residues. Germline CDR1 is MGHDK and CDR2 is SYGVNS.

Sequencing used blood. The clonotype comes from a woman of 80 years or more in good health. The chain combines TRBV25-1 with TRBJ1-2, with 8 bases fitting TRBD1. Here the CDR3 DNA reads TGTGCCAGCAGTCCCCGGACAGGGCCTAACTATGGCTACACCTTC. Encoded protein: CASSPRTGPNYGYTF.